The 21 T cell receptor beta chains below come from one sample, sequenced in a study of blood T cell repertoires in COVID-19. TCRdb keeps only in-frame clones here, not all; method: immunoSEQ multiplex PCR. The sample gives more than 200,000 clones, approximately 80% of which show up once; under 30% is in the top ten. Sequencing was performed on peripheral blood. These receptors were collected from a man aged 35 to 55 with acute or convalescent COVID-19.

The chain uses TRBV19 and TRBJ1-4; unclear D gene. V was cut by 8 bases and J by 6 bases, with 16 bases left in between. This CDR3 has 14 amino acids. Germline V gene data show CDR1 as LNHDA and CDR2 as SQIVND (reference sequence). The CDR3 loop reads CASSEARRDEKLFF. CDR3 sequence (DNA): TGTGCCAGTTCAGAGGCCCGGAGGGATGAAAAACTGTTTTTT.

The chain is built from TRBV29-1 and TRBJ2-7; D is possibly TRBD1 (6 bases). V was cut by 6 bases and J by 6 bases, with 15 bases left in between. Germline-derived CDR1 and CDR2 are SQVTM and ANQGSEA. The CDR3 consists of 12 residues. The CDR3 protein is CSVRTGLGEQYF. The CDR3 DNA is TGCAGCGTGAGAACAGGGCTCGGCGAGCAGTACTTC.

This clone was seen once. The chain employs TRBV10-3 and TRBJ1-3; 10 bases map to TRBD1. J gave up 4 bases and V 8 bases, and 5 bases lay outside the gene matches. The CDR3 sequence is 14 residues long. Germline V gives CDR1 ENHRY, CDR2 SYGVKD. The CDR3 loop reads CAIGDRGTGNTIYF. In DNA, the CDR3 is TGTGCCATCGGGGACAGGGGTACAGGAAACACCATATATTTT.

The rearrangement links TRBV5-4 to TRBJ1-1; no definite D call. Trimming left V 1 base short and J 1 base short, with 8 bases between. Germline values: CDR1 SGHNT, CDR2 YYREEE (reference sequence). The CDR3 extends over 14 amino acids. CDR3 region: CASSLKRGNTEAFF. For the CDR3, the DNA is TGTGCCAGCAGCTTGAAGCGGGGGAACACTGAAGCTTTCTTT.

The CDR3 region has the DNA TGTGCCTGGAGTGTGGGCAGGGGAAATTCACCCCTCCACTTT. It codes for CAWSVGRGNSPLHF. V and J are TRBV30 and TRBJ1-6; tentative D call: TRBD1 (6 bases). Germline CDR1 GTSNPN, CDR2 SVGIG (reference sequence). The CDR3 length is 14 residues. V gave up 0 bases and J gave up 7 bases, with 10 bases separating them.

The chain uses TRBV2 and TRBJ2-7; 13 bases are a match to TRBD2. CDR1 SNHLY and CDR2 FYNNEI come from the germline V gene. The CDR3 runs 16 residues. With V trimmed by 4 bases and J by 7 bases, 10 bases remained unmatched. The CDR3 nucleotides are TGTGCCAGCAGTGTTCGGACTAGCGGGAGTGGAGGGGAGCAGTACTTC. Protein: CASSVRTSGSGGEQYF.

This clone was observed a few times. The gene calls are TRBV6-1 and TRBJ2-2, with 7 bases aligning to TRBD2. The CDR3 has 15 amino acids. V dropped 2 bases and J dropped 5; count of bases not matched to a gene: 5. The germline V gene has CDR1 MNHNS and CDR2 SASEGT. The CDR3 sequence is CASSELGRGTGELFF. As DNA, the CDR3 is TGTGCCAGCAGTGAACTTGGGCGGGGGACCGGGGAGCTGTTTTTT.

This clone showed up just once. The chain joins TRBV7-2 to TRBJ2-5; weak D call: TRBD1 (5 bases). The V and J ends lost 5 bases and 5 bases respectively, with 15 bases between them. This CDR3 is built from 14 residues. From germline, CDR1 is SGHTA and CDR2 FQGNSA. CDR3 sequence reads: CASSLQQVGETQYF. CDR3 bases: TGTGCCAGCAGCCTCCAACAGGTGGGGGAGACCCAGTACTTC.

The V and J genes are TRBV12-3 or TRBV12-4 and TRBJ1-1; D possibly corresponds to TRBD1 (6 bases). V was clipped by 6 bases and J by 5 bases, with 13 bases between them. This CDR3 is 13 amino acids long. This CDR3 is CASSFGQQTEAFF. The CDR3 DNA sequence: TGTGCCAGCAGCTTCGGACAGCAAACTGAAGCTTTCTTT.

About this clone: The same CDR3 also results from other DNA sequences found in this sample. The rearrangement links TRBV12-3 or TRBV12-4 to TRBJ2-1; D is unresolved. V lost 2 bases and J lost 7, with 9 bases in between. The CDR3 has 13 amino acids. Written as DNA, the CDR3 is TGTGCCAGCAGTTTATCAGGATCTAATGAGCAGTTCTTC. Amino acids: CASSLSGSNEQFF.

The V gene is TRBV10-1, the J gene TRBJ1-1; no reliable D call. Germline V gene sequence: CDR1 WNHNN, CDR2 SYGVQD (reference sequence). This CDR3 contains 14 residues. Trimming cost V 2 bases and J 3 bases, with 10 bases left between them. This CDR3 is CASSEGQSDTEAFF. Written as DNA, the CDR3 is TGCGCCAGCAGTGAGGGGCAGTCTGACACTGAAGCTTTCTTT.

This chain links TRBV30 with TRBJ2-7; no definite D call. With 0 bases removed from V and 6 bases from J, the gap between germline ends came to 12 bases. The CDR3 runs 13 residues. Germline values: CDR1 GTSNPN, CDR2 SVGIG (reference sequence). CDR3 DNA: TGTGCCTGGAGTGTTGGTACTCCCACCGAGCAGTACTTC. This sequence encodes CAWSVGTPTEQYF.

With regard to this clone: Distinct nucleotide sequences in the sample also encode this CDR3. V is TRBV19 and J is TRBJ2-1; 14 bases fit TRBD2. This CDR3 is 16 amino acids long. The germline V gene encodes CDR1 LNHDA and CDR2 SQIVND (reference sequence). The V gene end was trimmed by 3 bases and the J gene end by 6 bases; junction bases not matched to a gene: 4. The CDR3 DNA is TGTGCCAGTAGTATCAGACTAGCGGGAGGGCTCAATGAGCAGTTCTTC. It codes for CASSIRLAGGLNEQFF. The full variable domain, rest sourced from reference TRBV19 and TRBJ2-1, is DGGITQSPKYLFRKEGQNVTLSCEQNLNHDAMYWYRQDPGQGLRLIYYSQIVNDFQKGDIAEGYSVSREKKESFPLTVTSAQKNPTAFYLCASSIRLAGGLNEQFFGPGTRLTVL.

The J gene is TRBJ2-7, the V gene TRBV2, with a tentative D call TRBD1 (5 bases). This CDR3 contains 12 residues. The germline V gene encodes CDR1 SNHLY and CDR2 FYNNEI. Trimming took off 7 bases at V and 1 base at J, with 8 bases between the two ends. The CDR3 bases are TGTGCCAGCACGCAGGGATCCTACGAGCAGTACTTC. This translates into CASTQGSYEQYF.

The J gene is TRBJ1-3, the V gene TRBV9; 11 bases are a match to TRBD1. Germline loops: CDR1 SGDLS, CDR2 YYNGEE. This CDR3 is 15 amino acids long. V lost 6 bases and J lost 5; bases outside the gene matches: 7. Here the CDR3 reads CASTRGTGGRNTIYF. The CDR3 DNA sequence: TGTGCCAGCACCCGGGGGACAGGGGGTCGAAACACCATATATTTT. Using reference TRBV9 and TRBJ1-3 for the parts outside the CDR3, the full variable domain is DSGVTQTPKHLITATGQRVTLRCSPRSGDLSVYWYQQSLDQGLQFLIQYYNGEERAKGNILERFSAQQFPDLHSELNLSSLELGDSALYFCASTRGTGGRNTIYFGEGSWLTVV.

This chain joins TRBV7-9 and TRBJ1-2, with D perhaps TRBD1 (5 bases). Per germline, CDR1 SEHNR and CDR2 FQNEAQ (reference sequence). This CDR3 comprises 15 residues. V was clipped by 5 bases and J by 3 bases, with 16 bases between them. Here the CDR3 DNA reads TGTGCCAGCAGCCAAGCCGTGGGGGGTTACTATGGCTACACCTTC. This encodes CASSQAVGGYYGYTF.

This clone was counted between two and nine times. The chain employs TRBV5-6 and TRBJ2-3; TRBD1 is a possible D gene (5 bases). Trimming cost V 4 bases and J 4 bases, with 13 bases left between them. Germline CDR1 is SGHDT and CDR2 is YYEEEE. This CDR3 has 14 residues. The CDR3 coding sequence is TGTGCCAGCAGCGACCAGGGAAAAGCAGATACGCAGTATTTT. Translation: CASSDQGKADTQYF.

This clone was seen more than once but under ten times. This rearrangement joins TRBV5-4 to TRBJ1-1; 8 bases map to TRBD1. CDR3 length equals 14 residues. Germline CDR1 and CDR2: SGHNT and YYREEE (reference sequence). With V trimmed by 4 bases and J by 4 bases, 6 bases remained unmatched. This CDR3 is CASSPRGPGTEAFF. The CDR3 nucleotides read TGTGCCAGCAGCCCCAGGGGGCCCGGCACTGAAGCTTTCTTT.

V gene TRBV10-2 combines with J gene TRBJ2-6, with 10 bases matching TRBD2. Germline CDR1 and CDR2: WSHSY and SAAADI. The CDR3 length is 17 residues. V shed 7 bases and J 3 bases; nucleotides not matched to a gene: 9. CDR3 in amino acids: CASKTSGTRSGANVLTF. CDR3 nucleotides: TGCGCCAGCAAAACTAGCGGGACGCGGAGTGGGGCCAACGTCCTGACTTTC.

The chain's CDR3 is CASSSYRGPGNEQFF. CDR3 coding DNA: TGTGCCAGCAGCTCTTACAGGGGGCCGGGCAATGAGCAGTTCTTC. The chain carries TRBV7-3 and TRBJ2-1, with 9 nucleotides matching TRBD1. Germline V gene lookup returns CDR1 SGHTA and CDR2 FQGTGA. The V gene end was trimmed by 4 bases and the J gene end by 6 bases; junction bases not matched to a gene: 7. CDR3 length equals 15 residues.

This chain connects TRBV5-4 to TRBJ1-2, with TRBD1 as a possible D gene (6 bases). The length of the CDR3 is 13 residues. Germline CDR1 SGHNT, CDR2 YYREEE (reference sequence). V was shortened by 6 bases and J by 8 bases, with 17 bases between the two germline ends. The CDR3 coding sequence is TGTGCCAGCACCTTAAACAGGGTGGACGGCTACACCTTC. Its protein is CASTLNRVDGYTF. Full variable domain (outside the CDR3, taken from reference TRBV5-4 and TRBJ1-2): ETGVTQSPTHLIKTRGQQVTLRCSSQSGHNTVSWYQQALGQGPQFIFQYYREEENGRGNFPPRFSGLQFPNYSSELNVNALELDDSALYLCASTLNRVDGYTFGSGTRLTVV.